A single sample is the source of the 20 T cell receptor beta chains below, sequenced in a study of control samples from healthy donors and cancer patients. TCRdb keeps only in-frame clones here, not all; method: immunoSEQ multiplex PCR. This sample has more than 45,000 clones, with around 93% found just once. Sequencing was done on a sample of PBMCs. Every receptor here comes from a man aged 25-40 years with colorectal cancer.

As regards this clone: The junction does not match germline at one end; this may be a read error. V is TRBV6-2 or TRBV6-3 and J is TRBJ2-1; D uncertain. CDR1 and CDR2 from the germline V gene are MNHEY and SVGEGT. The CDR3 spans 13 residues. The CDR3 DNA is TGTGCCAGCAGTTACTCCTTAGGTCCGACCGCTCTCTTC. It codes for CASSYSLGPTALF.

As regards this clone: At one end, the junction sequence differs from germline, possibly due to a read error. The rearrangement links TRBV3-1 (or the pseudogene TRBV3-2) to TRBJ2-7; D is ambiguous. In germline, CDR1 is LGHDT, CDR2 YNNKEL (reference sequence). There are 12 residues in the CDR3. CDR3 DNA: TGTGCCAGCAGCCAAGATAAGCATGTCCAACACTTC. Amino acids: CASSQDKHVQHF.

This chain uses TRBV6-5 with TRBJ1-1; no firm D call. This CDR3 is built from 12 residues. Per germline, CDR1 MNHEY and CDR2 SVGAGI. The V gene lost 6 bases and the J gene lost 4 bases, with 9 bases spanning the gap. CDR3: CASRSYATEAFF. CDR3 bases: TGTGCCAGCAGATCCTACGCCACTGAAGCTTTCTTT.

The chain employs TRBV18 and TRBJ2-3, with 10 bases aligning to TRBD2. Trimming at V came to 6 bases and at J to 1 base, leaving 4 bases not matched to a gene. From germline, CDR1 is KGHSH and CDR2 LQKENI. This CDR3 is 15 amino acids long. The DNA for the CDR3 is TGTGCCAGCTCCCCTCTAGCGGGGGGCACAGATACGCAGTATTTT. Translation gives CASSPLAGGTDTQYF.

CDR3 DNA sequence: TGCGCCAGCAGCTCGGGGACAGGGGGATGGAACACTGAAGCTTTCTTT. It is translated as CASSSGTGGWNTEAFF. The chain combines TRBV5-1 with TRBJ1-1; 11 bases agree with TRBD1. Germline V gene data show CDR1 as SGHRS and CDR2 as YFSETQ. The CDR3 covers 16 residues. After removal of 3 bases from V and 1 base from J, the junction contained 5 bases not matched to a gene.

In this sample, this clone turned up once. V is TRBV6-5 and J is TRBJ2-7, with D perhaps TRBD1 (6 bases). Germline V gene sequence: CDR1 MNHEY, CDR2 SVGAGI. Trimming took off 10 bases at V and 3 bases at J, with 10 bases between the two ends. The CDR3 consists of 11 residues. CDR3 DNA sequence: TGTGCCACCGCGACAGGCTACGAGCAGTACTTC. It translates to CATATGYEQYF.

The rearrangement uses TRBV20-1 and TRBJ1-1, with 11 positions matching TRBD1. Trimming took 3 bases from V and 5 from J; bases not matched to a gene: 5. Germline CDR1 is DFQATT and CDR2 is SNEGSKA (reference sequence). The length of the CDR3 is 14 residues. In DNA, the CDR3 is TGCAGTGCTAGTCGAGGGACAGGGGGGACTGAAGCTTTCTTT. Translating gives CSASRGTGGTEAFF.

V usage is TRBV29-1 and J usage is TRBJ1-1, with D unresolved. Germline V CDR1 and CDR2: SQVTM, ANQGSEA. Trimming removed 0 bases from V and 6 bases from J, with 8 bases in between. The CDR3 spans 12 residues. For the CDR3, the DNA is TGCAGCGTTGAAGAACATGGATCTGAAGCTTTCTTT. This translates into CSVEEHGSEAFF.

The genes are TRBV2 and TRBJ2-7; D could derive from TRBD1 or TRBD2 (7 bases each). The CDR3 totals 15 residues. With 6 bases removed from V and 2 bases from J, the gap between germline ends came to 17 bases. Germline assignment: CDR1 SNHLY and CDR2 FYNNEI. In DNA form, the CDR3 reads TGTGCCAGCAGAGCGGGACAGCTTTTGACCTACGAGCAGTACTTC. This gives the protein CASRAGQLLTYEQYF. Variable domain in full (rest from reference TRBV2 and TRBJ2-7): EPEVTQTPSHQVTQMGQEVILRCVPISNHLYFYWYRQILGQKVEFLVSFYNNEISEKSEIFDDQFSVERPDGSNFTLKIRSTKLEDSAMYFCASRAGQLLTYEQYFGPGTRLTVT.

This chain joins TRBV6-2 or TRBV6-3 and TRBJ2-1; D not resolved. CDR3 length equals 14 residues. V lost 2 bases to trimming and J lost 8 bases, with 13 bases between them. CDR1 MNHEY and CDR2 SVGEGT come from the germline V gene. The CDR3 coding sequence is TGTGCCAGCAGTTACGGGATGGCGTGGGATGAGCAGTTCTTC. Translated: CASSYGMAWDEQFF.

Here the CDR3 reads CASSLGEGGIHLLENEQFF. In nucleotides, the CDR3 is TGTGCCAGCAGCTTAGGAGAGGGTGGCATTCACCTCTTGGAGAATGAGCAGTTCTTC. The chain is built from TRBV7-8 and TRBJ2-1, with D perhaps matching TRBD2 (5 bases). V was cut by 1 base and J by 7 bases, with 26 bases left in between. CDR1 and CDR2 (germline): SGHVS, FQNEAQ. The CDR3 loop spans 19 amino acids.

V is TRBV7-9 and J is TRBJ1-3; TRBD1 matches 8 bases. CDR1 SEHNR and CDR2 FQNEAQ come from the germline V gene (reference sequence). This CDR3 is built from 16 residues. The V and J ends lost 0 bases and 0 bases, in that order; junction bases with no gene match: 1. CDR3 residues: CASSLAGTGSGNTIYF. The CDR3 nucleotides are TGTGCCAGCAGCTTAGCGGGGACAGGCTCTGGAAACACCATATATTTT.

This chain joins TRBV13 and TRBJ2-2; D is unresolved. This CDR3 has 13 amino acids. CDR1 is PRHDT, CDR2 FYEKMQ, per germline (reference sequence). V gave up 1 base and J gave up 3 bases, with 3 bases separating them. The CDR3 protein is CASSLEDTGELFF. The CDR3 region has the DNA TGTGCCAGCAGCTTAGAGGACACCGGGGAGCTGTTTTTT.

Turning to this clone: At the DNA level, this CDR3 is encoded by other sequences in the same sample as well. J is TRBJ1-5 and V is TRBV6-1; D gene unclear. The CDR3 has 18 residues. V was pared by 1 base and J by 1 base, with 17 bases between. From germline, CDR1 is MNHNS and CDR2 SASEGT. DNA for the CDR3: TGTGCCAGCAGTGAAGAAGGTTGGGGTACCCGGAGCAATCAGCCCCAGCATTTT. Translation gives CASSEEGWGTRSNQPQHF.

The genes are TRBV18 and TRBJ2-3; D uncertain. Between the trimmed V and J ends, which lost 2 bases and 5 bases, there was a span of 14 bases. This CDR3 contains 15 residues. CDR1 KGHSH and CDR2 LQKENI come from the germline V gene. CDR3 sequence reads: CASSPGRDLVDTQYF. The CDR3 DNA follows: TGTGCCAGCTCACCAGGAAGGGATTTGGTAGATACGCAGTATTTT.

The gene calls are TRBV15 and TRBJ2-1; 12 bases line up with TRBD2. CDR1 is LNHNV, CDR2 YYDKDF, per germline (reference sequence). The CDR3 runs 16 residues. After removal of 0 bases from V and 7 bases from J, the junction contained 4 bases not matched to a gene. The DNA for the CDR3 is TGTGCCACCAGCAGAGATAAGCTAGCGGGGGGGAATGAGCAGTTCTTC. Amino acid sequence: CATSRDKLAGGNEQFF.

The chain carries TRBV21-1 and TRBJ2-3. TRBV21-1 is deemed a pseudogene. CDR3 size: 18 residues. As DNA, the CDR3 is TGTGCCAGCAGCAATAGTACCCAGACAGAGGGAGGCACAGATACGCAGTATTTT. It encodes CASSNSTQTEGGTDTQYF.

V is TRBV5-6 and J is TRBJ1-1; D not resolved. Germline assignment: CDR1 SGHDT and CDR2 YYEEEE. The CDR3 contains 14 residues. The ends were cut back, 0 bases at V and 7 bases at J, with 13 bases in the middle. The CDR3 nucleotides are TGTGCCAGCAGCTTGGAGGCCTACGGGGTTGAAGCTTTCTTT. Translating it yields CASSLEAYGVEAFF.

The chain combines TRBV7-9 with TRBJ1-4, with TRBD1 as a possible D gene (6 bases). Between the trimmed V and J ends, which lost 0 bases and 4 bases, there was a span of 9 bases. Germline CDR1 reads SEHNR; CDR2 reads FQNEAQ (reference sequence). The CDR3 loop spans 15 amino acids. The CDR3 protein is CASSLATGFNEKLFF. The CDR3, as DNA: TGTGCCAGCAGCTTAGCCACAGGGTTTAATGAAAAACTGTTTTTT.

The V call is TRBV3-1 (or the pseudogene TRBV3-2), the J call TRBJ2-3; 8 bases are a match to TRBD2. Germline CDR1 reads LGHDT; CDR2 reads YNNKEL (reference sequence). This CDR3 is 14 amino acids long. Unmatched junction bases numbered 4, after V lost 4 bases and J lost 4 bases. The CDR3 spells CASSLGLGSDTQYF. CDR3 nucleotide sequence: TGTGCCAGCAGCCTGGGACTAGGGTCAGATACGCAGTATTTT.